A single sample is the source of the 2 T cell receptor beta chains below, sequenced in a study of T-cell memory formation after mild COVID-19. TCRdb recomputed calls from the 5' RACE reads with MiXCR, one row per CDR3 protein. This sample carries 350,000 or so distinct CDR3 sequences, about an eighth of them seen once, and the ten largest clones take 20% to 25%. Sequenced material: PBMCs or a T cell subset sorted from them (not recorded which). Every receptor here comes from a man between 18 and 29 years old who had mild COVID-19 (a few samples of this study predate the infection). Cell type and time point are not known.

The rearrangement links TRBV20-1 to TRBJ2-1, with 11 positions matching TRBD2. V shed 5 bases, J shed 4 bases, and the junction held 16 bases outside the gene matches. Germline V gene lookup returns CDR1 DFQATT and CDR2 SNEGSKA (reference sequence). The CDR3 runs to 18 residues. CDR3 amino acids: CSAFRMTSGARLYNEQFF. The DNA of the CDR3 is TGCAGTGCTTTCAGGATGACTAGCGGGGCCCGGTTGTACAATGAGCAGTTCTTC.

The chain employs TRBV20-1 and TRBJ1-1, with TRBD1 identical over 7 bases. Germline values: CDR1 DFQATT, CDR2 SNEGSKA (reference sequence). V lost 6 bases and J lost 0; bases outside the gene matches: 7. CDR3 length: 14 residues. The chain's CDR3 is CSAPGQFMNTEAFF. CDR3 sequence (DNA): TGCAGTGCGCCGGGACAGTTCATGAACACTGAAGCTTTCTTT.